This T cell receptor (beta chain) originates from a study of early T cells in non-severe SARS-CoV-2 infection. About the study: Sequencing targeted bulk RNA from unsorted whole blood, leaving chains unpaired. Regarding the study as a whole: VDJdb-based annotation leaned toward anti-spike CD8 responses and missed private and CD4 specificities.

This clonotype was counted ten times or more. Its antigen is still unknown. The V gene lost 7 bases and the J gene lost 4 bases, with 11 bases spanning the gap. This CDR3 spans 13 amino acids. Germline V gene data show CDR1 as SNHLY and CDR2 as FYNNEI. In the library, individual cDNA molecules carried attached unique molecular identifiers. TCRdb re-analysed the 5' RACE reads in MiXCR, keeping a single row per CDR3 protein. The table records 29,000 or so distinct CDR3 sequences, 9.5% to 10% of them present only once. The material sequenced was whole blood. This chain uses TRBV2 with TRBJ1-3, with unresolved D. This sequence originates from an adult who was a healthcare worker with PCR-confirmed SARS-CoV-2 infection or an uninfected control (not recorded which). The CDR3 sequence: CASTPNPGNTIYF. CDR3 coding DNA: TGTGCCAGCACCCCCAATCCCGGAAACACCATATATTTT.